A single sample is the source of the 17 T cell receptor beta chains below, sequenced in a study of spatial heterogeneity in lung cancer. TCRdb called the 5' RACE reads again in MiXCR, with one record for every CDR3 protein. This sample carries about 14,000 distinct CDR3 sequences, roughly a tenth of them seen once, and the ten largest clones take about 29%. The time point denotes: sample taken at primary tumor resection. The study sequenced unsorted whole RNA from tumor, nontumor lung or frozen PBMC. Sequencing used PBMCs, obtained at surgery. The origin of the receptors is a male donor with early-stage non-small cell lung cancer.

At least ten counts were recorded for this clonotype. The genes are TRBV28 and TRBJ2-3; 8 bases are shared with TRBD1. This CDR3 spans 17 amino acids. Per the germline V gene, CDR1 is MDHEN and CDR2 is SYDVKM. The J segment lost 6 bases and the V segment lost 4 bases, leaving 15 bases of the junction unmatched. CDR3 region: CASSSPGTGPRADTQYF. CDR3 DNA sequence: TGTGCCAGCAGTTCACCTGGGACAGGTCCTCGCGCGGATACGCAGTATTTT.

This clonotype was observed many times. J is TRBJ1-1 and V is TRBV6-4; maybe TRBD1 (5 bases). The CDR3 sequence is 13 residues long. The V and J ends lost 7 bases and 0 bases respectively, with 9 bases between them. Germline V gene sequence: CDR1 MRHNA, CDR2 SNTAGT. The CDR3 DNA reads TGTGCCAGCAAGTCACAGGTGAACACTGAAGCTTTCTTT. It yields the protein CASKSQVNTEAFF.

The rearrangement joins TRBV29-1 to TRBJ1-2, with a weak D call TRBD1 (6 bases). Germline loops: CDR1 SQVTM, CDR2 ANQGSEA. The CDR3 has 15 amino acids. V was shortened by 1 base and J by 4 bases, with 16 bases between the two germline ends. The CDR3 loop reads CSVEVTGPESYGYTF. Written as DNA, the CDR3 is TGCAGCGTTGAAGTCACAGGGCCGGAGAGCTATGGCTACACCTTC.

This clonotype was seen ten or more times. This chain links TRBV6-1 with TRBJ1-1; TRBD1 is a possible D gene (6 bases). With 5 bases removed from V and 0 bases from J, the gap between germline ends came to 16 bases. Germline assignment: CDR1 MNHNS and CDR2 SASEGT. This CDR3 is built from 16 residues. The CDR3 bases are TGTGCCAGCAGTAAAAACGGACAGCAACTGAACACTGAAGCTTTCTTT. The encoded protein is CASSKNGQQLNTEAFF.

This clonotype was observed many times. This sequence joins TRBV20-1 and TRBJ1-1, with TRBD1 matching over 9 bases. Germline trimming cut 0 bases from V and 4 bases from J; bases unmatched to any gene: 6. The CDR3 sequence is 15 residues long. CDR1 DFQATT and CDR2 SNEGSKA come from the germline V gene (reference sequence). The CDR3 DNA reads as TGCAGTGCTAGAGATTCACAGGGGGCGTTCACTGAAGCTTTCTTT. This codes for CSARDSQGAFTEAFF.

This clonotype was detected only a few times. Given a much more abundant clone one base away, this may be a read error. The V gene is TRBV11-2, the J gene TRBJ2-5, with D unclear. There are 14 residues in the CDR3. The germline V gene has CDR1 SGHAT and CDR2 FQNNGV. The CDR3 reads CVSSLGGSVETQYF. The CDR3, as DNA: TGTGTCAGCAGCCTAGGTGGAAGTGTCGAGACCCAGTACTTC.

This clonotype was seen many times. The chain recombines TRBV29-1 with TRBJ1-2, with D hard to call. The V and J ends lost 1 base and 9 bases respectively, with 12 bases between them. There are 12 residues in the CDR3. Germline V gives CDR1 SQVTM, CDR2 ANQGSEA. CDR3 residues: CSVEAAPSRYTF. The DNA of the CDR3 is TGCAGCGTTGAAGCGGCCCCGTCGCGCTACACCTTC. Combining the CDR3 with reference TRBV29-1 and TRBJ1-2 gives the whole variable domain SAVISQKPSRDICQRGTSLTIQCQVDSQVTMMFWYRQQPGQSLTLIATANQGSEATYESGFVIDKFPISRPNLTFSTLTVSNMSPEDSSIYLCSVEAAPSRYTFGSGTRLTVV.

This clonotype was observed many times. This chain joins TRBV7-6 and TRBJ2-1; 10 bases match TRBD2. The V gene end was trimmed by 4 bases and the J gene end by 0 bases; junction bases not matched to a gene: 6. This CDR3 contains 17 residues. The germline V gene has CDR1 SGHVS and CDR2 FNYEAQ. For the CDR3, the DNA is TGTGCCAGCAGCTCAGAGGCTAGCGGGGGCTCCTACAATGAGCAGTTCTTC. Amino acid sequence: CASSSEASGGSYNEQFF. Complete variable domain (other parts from reference TRBV7-6 and TRBJ2-1): GAGVSQSPRYKVTKRGQDVALRCDPISGHVSLYWYRQALGQGPEFLTYFNYEAQQDKSGLPNDRFSAERPEGSISTLTIQRTEQRDSAMYRCASSSEASGGSYNEQFFGPGTRLTVL.

In this sample, this clonotype turned up many times. This CDR3 is CASSGGRGGGRGTEAFF. Here the CDR3 DNA reads TGTGCCAGCTCAGGTGGGCGTGGAGGCGGCCGGGGCACTGAAGCTTTCTTT. The V call is TRBV7-9, the J call TRBJ1-1; no definite D call. Germline CDR1 and CDR2: SEHNR and FQNEAQ (reference sequence). V was cut by 8 bases and J by 4 bases, with 26 bases left in between. CDR3 length: 17 amino acids.

The chain carries TRBV12-3 or TRBV12-4 and TRBJ2-1; TRBD2 aligns across 12 bases. J lost 0 bases, V lost 2 bases, and 11 bases had no gene match. The CDR3 loop spans 20 amino acids. The CDR3 DNA is TGTGCCAGCAGTTTAAGGGCGGGACTAGCGGGTACTAGCTCCTACAATGAGCAGTTCTTC. Translation: CASSLRAGLAGTSSYNEQFF.

Relative to its sample, this clonotype is medium-sized (0.01 to 0.1%). V and J are TRBV20-1 and TRBJ2-5, with TRBD2 matching 11 bases. Germline assignment: CDR1 DFQATT and CDR2 SNEGSKA (reference sequence). The CDR3 contains 17 residues. The ends lost 5 bases at V and 5 bases at J; junction bases unmatched: 16. CDR3 DNA sequence: TGCAGTGCTCCCGGCGCCCTAGCGGGAGGAGGGTGGGAGACCCAGTACTTC. It yields the protein CSAPGALAGGGWETQYF.

This clonotype was picked up many times. This chain joins TRBV14 and TRBJ2-2; no clear D. The CDR3 has 14 amino acids. Per the germline V gene, CDR1 is SGHDN and CDR2 is FVKESK. The V and J ends lost 1 base and 5 bases respectively, with 8 bases between them. DNA for the CDR3: TGTGCCAGCAGCCAAGCTCCGAGAACCGGGGAGCTGTTTTTT. It encodes CASSQAPRTGELFF.

This clonotype has a handful of counts. Germline is not matched at one junction end, which may reflect a read error. V and J are TRBV7-8 and TRBJ1-6; D may be TRBD1 (6 bases). The germline CDR1 and CDR2 sequences are SGHVS and FQNEAQ. The CDR3 is 16 amino acids. The CDR3 DNA reads as TGTGCCAGCAGCGGAGGGGGTTTCGGTAATAATTCACCCATCCACTTT. It yields the protein CASSGGGFGNNSPIHF. The whole variable domain, remainder taken from reference TRBV7-8 and TRBJ1-6, is GAGVSQSPRYKVAKRGQDVALRCDPISGHVSLFWYQQALGQGPEFLTYFQNEAQLDKSGLPSDRFFAERPEGSVSTLKIQRTQQEDSAVYLCASSGGGFGNNSPIHFGNGTRLTVT.

In this sample, this clonotype turned up many times. The chain recombines TRBV6-5 with TRBJ2-5; D remains ambiguous. The CDR3 is made up of 14 amino acids. Germline-derived CDR1 and CDR2 are MNHEY and SVGAGI. Trimming removed 1 base at V and 2 bases at J, with 8 bases between. The CDR3 loop reads CASSYYTDQETQYF. The CDR3 DNA follows: TGTGCCAGCAGTTACTACACAGATCAAGAGACCCAGTACTTC.

This clonotype was recorded many times. The chain couples TRBV4-1 to TRBJ2-3; 13 bases fit TRBD2. Germline V gene lookup returns CDR1 MGHRA and CDR2 YSYEKL. The V gene end was trimmed by 5 bases and the J gene end by 6 bases; junction bases not matched to a gene: 5. CDR3 size: 15 residues. CDR3 sequence: CASSSKTSGRDTQYF. In DNA, the CDR3 is TGCGCCAGCAGCTCTAAGACTAGCGGGAGGGATACGCAGTATTTT.

This clonotype was observed at least ten times. V and J are TRBV12-3 or TRBV12-4 and TRBJ2-7; D unresolved. V shed 3 bases and J shed 4 bases, with 4 bases lying between them. The CDR3 has 11 amino acids. The CDR3 loop reads CASSFTYEQYF. The CDR3 DNA is TGTGCCAGCAGTTTTACTTACGAGCAGTACTTC.

This clonotype is labeled as medium-sized. V and J are TRBV7-8 and TRBJ2-6; maybe TRBD2 (6 bases). This CDR3 contains 17 residues. V shed 6 bases and J shed 0 bases, with 15 bases lying between them. Germline loops: CDR1 SGHVS, CDR2 FQNEAQ. CDR3 protein: CASSPGGSRSGANVLTF. The CDR3, as DNA: TGTGCCAGCAGTCCCGGGGGTTCGCGCTCTGGGGCCAACGTCCTGACTTTC.